This T cell receptor (beta chain) was observed in a study of CD4+ T cells in melanoma (dated by TCRdb to between 2020 and 2023). Background for the entire study: The study examined neoantigen-specific CD4+ T cells in human melanoma. The paper's findings and limits, for the study overall: Neoantigen-specific CD4+ T cells in melanoma were reported to have a range of differentiation states. Neoantigen-specific CD4+ T cells were reported to be correlated with the function of CD8+ T cells, macrophages and B cells.

The donors were melanoma patients. Taking its sample share into account, this clone is medium-sized (0.01 to 0.1%). The antigen it recognizes is unknown. No base quality values were provided; no much bigger clone lies one nucleotide off. The library was generated by the immunoSEQ multiplex PCR assay. TCRdb re-hosts the immuneACCESS table, in-frame sequences only. Its copies lack some clones; in the studies checked, an unresolved V gene accounts for under half of them, and the cause for the rest is not known. The sample includes more than 8,500 clones, with about two thirds observed a single time. The ten largest clones capture 16% of the sample. The material sequenced was cells from a culture (not recorded whether cultured in vitro). The clonotype originates from a human donor with melanoma.

At the DNA level, the sequence is TGTGCCAGCAGTTACAGCCTCTCCTACAATGAGCAGTTCTTC. Its translation is CASSYSLSYNEQFF. The chain is encoded by TRBV6-5 joined to TRBJ2-1, with the D segment identity uncertain. From a lookup of the germline V gene, CDR1 and CDR2 are MNHEY and SVGAGI. The CDR3 holds 14 amino acids from the cysteine to the phenylalanine. The DNA shown is the 42-base CDR3, in frame from base 1. Between the V and J ends, shortened by 2 bases and 0 bases respectively, the junction contains 5 bases.